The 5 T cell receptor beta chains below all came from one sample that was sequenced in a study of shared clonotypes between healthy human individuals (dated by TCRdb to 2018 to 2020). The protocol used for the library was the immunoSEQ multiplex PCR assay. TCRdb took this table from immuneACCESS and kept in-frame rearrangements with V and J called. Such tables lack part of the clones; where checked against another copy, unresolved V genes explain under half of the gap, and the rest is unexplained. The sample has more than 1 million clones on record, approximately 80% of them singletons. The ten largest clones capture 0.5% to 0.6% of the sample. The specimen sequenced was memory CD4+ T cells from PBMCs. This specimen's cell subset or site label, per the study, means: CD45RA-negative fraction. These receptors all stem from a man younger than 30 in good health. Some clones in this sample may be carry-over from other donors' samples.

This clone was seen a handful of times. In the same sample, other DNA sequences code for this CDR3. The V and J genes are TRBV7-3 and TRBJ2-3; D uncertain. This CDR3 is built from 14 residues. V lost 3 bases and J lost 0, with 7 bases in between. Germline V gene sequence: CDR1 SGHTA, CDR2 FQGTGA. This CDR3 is CASSLDGSTDTQYF. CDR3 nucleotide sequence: TGTGCCAGCAGCTTGGACGGCAGCACAGATACGCAGTATTTT.

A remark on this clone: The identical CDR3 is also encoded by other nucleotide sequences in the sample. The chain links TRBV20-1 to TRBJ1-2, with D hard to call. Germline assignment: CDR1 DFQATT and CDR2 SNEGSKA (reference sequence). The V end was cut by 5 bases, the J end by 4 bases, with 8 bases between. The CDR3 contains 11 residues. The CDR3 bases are TGCAGTGCTGGACCAGGCTATGGCTACACCTTC. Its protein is CSAGPGYGYTF.

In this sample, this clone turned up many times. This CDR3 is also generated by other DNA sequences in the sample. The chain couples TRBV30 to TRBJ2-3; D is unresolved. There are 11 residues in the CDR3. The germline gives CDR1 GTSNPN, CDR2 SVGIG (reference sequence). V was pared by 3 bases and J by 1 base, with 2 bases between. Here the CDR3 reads CAWSGTDTQYF. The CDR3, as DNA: TGTGCCTGGAGCGGCACAGATACGCAGTATTTT.

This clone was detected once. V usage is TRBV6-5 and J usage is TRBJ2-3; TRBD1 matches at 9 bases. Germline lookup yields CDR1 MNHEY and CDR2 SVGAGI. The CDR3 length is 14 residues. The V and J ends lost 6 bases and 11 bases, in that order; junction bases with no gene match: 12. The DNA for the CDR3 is TGTGCCAGCAGATCGGGACAGGGATCTTCCGGGCAGTATTTT. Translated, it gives CASRSGQGSSGQYF.

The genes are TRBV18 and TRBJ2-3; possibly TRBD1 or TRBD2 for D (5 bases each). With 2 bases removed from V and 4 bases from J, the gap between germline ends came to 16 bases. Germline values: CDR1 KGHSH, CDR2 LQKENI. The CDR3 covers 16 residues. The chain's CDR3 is CASSPSRDGGADTQYF. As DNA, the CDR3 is TGTGCCAGCTCACCATCCCGGGACGGAGGAGCAGATACGCAGTATTTT.